A single T cell receptor (beta chain) is shown here with its context. Its antigen remains unknown. Genomic DNA from each subset was divided evenly over several immunoSEQ plates. Profiled with immunoSEQ multiplex PCR; TCRdb holds only in-frame clones, not every one. The sample contains fewer than 2.5 million clones, 80% to 95% of which appear only once. The data are from a study of shared clonotypes between healthy human individuals. The study, taken as a whole, reports: Estimated clonotype richness was generally higher in naive than memory subsets.

The receptor comes from a man younger than 35 in good health. Some clones in this sample may be carry-over from other donors' samples. Sequencing was done on a sample of naive CD4+ T cells from PBMCs. Subset indicated: CD45RA+ positively selected.

CDR3 in DNA: TGCGCCAGCAGCTACGCCAAACAGGGGAGCACCGGGGAGCTGTTTTTT. Amino acid sequence: CASSYAKQGSTGELFF. The rearrangement uses TRBV4-1 and TRBJ2-2, with 7 bases fitting TRBD1. Unmatched junction bases numbered 10, after V lost 5 bases and J lost 4 bases. The CDR3 runs to 16 residues. Per germline, CDR1 MGHRA and CDR2 YSYEKL.